The 11 T cell receptor beta chains below all came from one sample that was sequenced in a study of T-cell memory formation after mild COVID-19. One entry per CDR3 protein results from TCRdb running MiXCR on the 5' RACE reads. The sample contains around 450,000 distinct CDR3 sequences, about 20% of which appear only once. Sequencing was performed on PBMCs or a T cell subset sorted from them (not recorded which). The receptors were gathered from an adult woman who had mild COVID-19 (a few samples of this study predate the infection). Cell type and time point are not known.

The chain uses TRBV5-1 and TRBJ2-7, with TRBD1 identical over 7 bases. This CDR3 comprises 14 residues. The germline V gene has CDR1 SGHRS and CDR2 YFSETQ. The V gene end was trimmed by 4 bases and the J gene end by 3 bases; junction bases not matched to a gene: 7. This CDR3 is CASSQGQRVYEQYF. The CDR3 DNA follows: TGCGCCAGCAGCCAGGGACAGAGAGTCTACGAGCAGTACTTC.

The chain couples TRBV19 to TRBJ1-1; D gene uncertain. With 2 bases removed from V and 5 bases from J, the gap between germline ends came to 12 bases. CDR1 is LNHDA, CDR2 SQIVND, per germline (reference sequence). The CDR3 spans 14 residues. This CDR3 reads CASSIPREGTEAFF. Here the CDR3 DNA reads TGTGCCAGTAGTATACCTCGGGAAGGGACTGAAGCTTTCTTT.

This clonotype has only one observation. The chain recombines TRBV6-2 or TRBV6-3 with TRBJ1-1; 7 bases align to TRBD1. Trimming removed 2 bases from V and 4 bases from J; junction bases left unmatched: 7. Germline CDR1 and CDR2: MNHEY and SVGEGT. The CDR3 extends over 15 amino acids. The CDR3 nucleotides are TGTGCCAGCAGTTACCAAATAGGGACAGCCACTGAAGCTTTCTTT. Translating gives CASSYQIGTATEAFF.

The rearrangement uses TRBV7-6 and TRBJ2-7; 8 bases agree with TRBD1. The CDR3 length is 15 residues. Germline V gene sequence: CDR1 SGHVS, CDR2 FNYEAQ. Germline trimming cut 4 bases from V and 5 bases from J; bases unmatched to any gene: 10. The CDR3 bases are TGTGCCAGCAGCTCCGCAGGGGGCTTTCGGAACGAGCAGTACTTC. This translates into CASSSAGGFRNEQYF.

For the CDR3, the DNA is TGCAGTGCTAGTGGATCTAGCGGATTCACAGATACGCAGTATTTT. Amino acid sequence: CSASGSSGFTDTQYF. The chain joins TRBV20-1 to TRBJ2-3; 7 bases line up with TRBD2. V was pared by 3 bases and J by 2 bases, with 8 bases of the junction left unmatched. CDR1 is DFQATT, CDR2 SNEGSKA, per germline (reference sequence). This CDR3 is built from 15 residues.

This clonotype has a count of ten or more. The chain employs TRBV24-1 and TRBJ2-1; 12 positions match TRBD2. With V trimmed by 4 bases and J by 7 bases, 7 bases remained unmatched. In germline, CDR1 is KGHDR, CDR2 SFDVKD. This CDR3 has 16 residues. CDR3 loop: CATSETASGRGNEQFF. In nucleotides, the CDR3 is TGTGCCACCAGTGAGACCGCTAGCGGGAGGGGTAATGAGCAGTTCTTC.

This chain connects TRBV20-1 to TRBJ1-2; D perhaps matches TRBD1 (6 bases). The ends were cut back, 1 base at V and 2 bases at J, with 11 bases in the middle. The CDR3 is 14 amino acids. Germline V lookup: CDR1 DFQATT, CDR2 SNEGSKA (reference sequence). The CDR3 DNA reads as TGCAGTGCTAGAGCGGGGGACACAAACTATGGCTACACCTTC. Translating gives CSARAGDTNYGYTF.

The chain is built from TRBV20-1 and TRBJ1-5; 7 nucleotides line up with TRBD1. J lost 6 bases, V lost 3 bases, and 14 bases had no gene match. This CDR3 has 16 residues. Germline V gene sequence: CDR1 DFQATT, CDR2 SNEGSKA (reference sequence). CDR3 region: CSASPTGRTNSQPQHF. The CDR3 DNA sequence: TGCAGTGCTAGCCCGACAGGGAGGACAAATAGTCAGCCCCAGCATTTT.

This clonotype was observed a few times. The CDR3 sequence is CASSQPRRNTEAFF. In nucleotides, the CDR3 is TGTGCCAGCAGCCAACCGAGAAGGAACACTGAAGCTTTCTTT. This sequence joins TRBV14 and TRBJ1-1, with D unresolved. CDR3 length: 14 residues. Germline CDR1 reads SGHDN; CDR2 reads FVKESK. The V end lost 2 bases, the J end lost 1 base, and 8 bases lay between the germline ends.

The J gene is TRBJ2-3, the V gene TRBV7-3; D is possibly TRBD1 or TRBD2 (6 bases each). With 0 bases removed from V and 2 bases from J, the gap between germline ends came to 9 bases. This CDR3 contains 15 residues. Germline V gene data show CDR1 as SGHTA and CDR2 as FQGTGA. CDR3 loop: CASSLTGGYTDTQYF. The DNA for the CDR3 is TGTGCCAGCAGCTTAACGGGGGGCTACACAGATACGCAGTATTTT.

This chain connects TRBV7-9 to TRBJ1-2; 7 nucleotides match TRBD1. CDR3 length equals 15 residues. V shed 5 bases and J 3 bases; nucleotides not matched to a gene: 9. The germline V gene encodes CDR1 SEHNR and CDR2 FQNEAQ (reference sequence). CDR3 coding DNA: TGTGCCAGCAGCGCAACAGGGAGGGGGCACTATGGCTACACCTTC. Amino acid sequence: CASSATGRGHYGYTF.